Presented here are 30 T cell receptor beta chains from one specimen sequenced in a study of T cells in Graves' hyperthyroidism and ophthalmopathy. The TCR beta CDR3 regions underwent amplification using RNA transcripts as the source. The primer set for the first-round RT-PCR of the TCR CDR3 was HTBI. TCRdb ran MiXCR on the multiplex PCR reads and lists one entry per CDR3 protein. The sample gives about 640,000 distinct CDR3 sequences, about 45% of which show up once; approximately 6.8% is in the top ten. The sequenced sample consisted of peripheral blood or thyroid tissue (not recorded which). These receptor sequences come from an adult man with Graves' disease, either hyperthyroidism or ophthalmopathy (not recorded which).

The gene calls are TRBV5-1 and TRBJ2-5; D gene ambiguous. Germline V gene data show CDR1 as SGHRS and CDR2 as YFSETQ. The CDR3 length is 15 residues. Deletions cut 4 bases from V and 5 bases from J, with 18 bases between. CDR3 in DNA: TGCGCCAGCAGCCAAACCTCACTCGAGATGGAGACCCAGTACTTC. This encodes CASSQTSLEMETQYF.

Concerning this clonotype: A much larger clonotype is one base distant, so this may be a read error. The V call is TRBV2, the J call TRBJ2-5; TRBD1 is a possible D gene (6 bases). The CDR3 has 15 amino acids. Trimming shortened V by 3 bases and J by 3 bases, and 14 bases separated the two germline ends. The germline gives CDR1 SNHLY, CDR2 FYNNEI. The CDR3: CASSDSDRFKETQYF. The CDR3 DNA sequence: TGTGCCAGCAGTGACTCAGACAGGTTCAAAGAGACCCAGTACTTC.

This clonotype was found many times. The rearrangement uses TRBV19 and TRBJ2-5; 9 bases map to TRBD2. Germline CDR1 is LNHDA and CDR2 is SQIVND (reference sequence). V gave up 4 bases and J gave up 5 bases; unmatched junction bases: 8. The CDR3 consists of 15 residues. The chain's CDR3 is CASSNVAGVRETQYF. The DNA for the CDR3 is TGTGCCAGTAGTAACGTAGCGGGAGTAAGGGAGACCCAGTACTTC.

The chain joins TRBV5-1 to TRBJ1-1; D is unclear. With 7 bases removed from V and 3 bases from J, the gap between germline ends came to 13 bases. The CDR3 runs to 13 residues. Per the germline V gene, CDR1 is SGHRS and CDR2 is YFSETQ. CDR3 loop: CASARRGYTEAFF. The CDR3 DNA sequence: TGCGCCAGCGCCAGACGGGGTTACACTGAAGCTTTCTTT.

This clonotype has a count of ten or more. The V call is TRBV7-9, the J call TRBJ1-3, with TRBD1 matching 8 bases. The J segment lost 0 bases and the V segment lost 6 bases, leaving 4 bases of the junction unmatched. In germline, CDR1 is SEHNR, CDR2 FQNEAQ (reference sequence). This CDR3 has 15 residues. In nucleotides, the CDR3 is TGTGCCAGCAGGGACGGACAGGGCTCTGGAAACACCATATATTTT. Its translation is CASRDGQGSGNTIYF.

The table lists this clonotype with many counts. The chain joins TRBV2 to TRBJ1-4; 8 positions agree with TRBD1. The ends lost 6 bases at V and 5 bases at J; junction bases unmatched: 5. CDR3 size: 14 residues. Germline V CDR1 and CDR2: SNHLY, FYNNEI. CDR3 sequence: CASRPGQANEKLFF. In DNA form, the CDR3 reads TGTGCCAGCAGACCGGGACAGGCCAATGAAAAACTGTTTTTT.

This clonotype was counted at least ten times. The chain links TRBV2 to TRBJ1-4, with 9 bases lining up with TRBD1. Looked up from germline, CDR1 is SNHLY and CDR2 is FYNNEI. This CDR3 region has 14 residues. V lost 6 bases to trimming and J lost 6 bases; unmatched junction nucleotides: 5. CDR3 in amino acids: CASRLDRGDEKLFF. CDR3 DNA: TGTGCCAGCAGGCTGGACAGGGGAGATGAAAAACTGTTTTTT.

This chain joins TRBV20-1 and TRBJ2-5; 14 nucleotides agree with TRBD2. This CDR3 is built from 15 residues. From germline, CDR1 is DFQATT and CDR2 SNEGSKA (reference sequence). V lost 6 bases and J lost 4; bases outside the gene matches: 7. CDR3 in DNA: TGCAGTGCGTCGGGACTAGCGGGAGTGGGAGAGACCCAGTACTTC. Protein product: CSASGLAGVGETQYF.

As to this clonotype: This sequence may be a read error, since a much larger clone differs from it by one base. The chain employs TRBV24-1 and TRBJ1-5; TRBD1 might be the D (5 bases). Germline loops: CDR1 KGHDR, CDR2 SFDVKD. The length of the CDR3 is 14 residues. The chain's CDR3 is CATSEGQSNPPQHF. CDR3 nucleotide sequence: TGTGCCACCAGTGAAGGACAAAGCAATCCGCCCCAGCATTTT.

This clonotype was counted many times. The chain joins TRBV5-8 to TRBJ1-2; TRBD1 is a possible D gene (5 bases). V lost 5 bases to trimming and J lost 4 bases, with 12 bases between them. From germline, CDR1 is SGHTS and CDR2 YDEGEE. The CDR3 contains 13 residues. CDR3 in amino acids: CASSSMGGYGYTF. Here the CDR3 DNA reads TGTGCCAGCAGTTCCATGGGGGGCTATGGCTACACCTTC.

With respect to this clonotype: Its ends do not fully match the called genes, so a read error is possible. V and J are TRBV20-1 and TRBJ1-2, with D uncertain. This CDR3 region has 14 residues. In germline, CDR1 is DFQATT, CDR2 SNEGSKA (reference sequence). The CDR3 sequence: CSAREDGVNYGYTF. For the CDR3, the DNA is TGCAGTGCAAGAGAGGACGGAGTTAACTATGGCTACACCTTC.

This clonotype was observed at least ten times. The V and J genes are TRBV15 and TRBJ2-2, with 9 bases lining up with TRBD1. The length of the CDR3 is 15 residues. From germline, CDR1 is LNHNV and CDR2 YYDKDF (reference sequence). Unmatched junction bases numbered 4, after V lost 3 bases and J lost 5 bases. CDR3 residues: CATSSAGTGTGELFF. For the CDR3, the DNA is TGTGCCACCAGCAGTGCCGGGACAGGGACCGGGGAGCTGTTTTTT.

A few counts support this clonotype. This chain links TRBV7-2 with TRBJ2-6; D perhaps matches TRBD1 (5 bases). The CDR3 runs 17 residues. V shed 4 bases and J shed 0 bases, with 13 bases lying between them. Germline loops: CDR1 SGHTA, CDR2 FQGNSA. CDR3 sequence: CASSSKAQGSGANVLTF. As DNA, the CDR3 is TGTGCCAGCAGCTCGAAGGCCCAGGGCTCTGGGGCCAACGTCCTGACTTTC.

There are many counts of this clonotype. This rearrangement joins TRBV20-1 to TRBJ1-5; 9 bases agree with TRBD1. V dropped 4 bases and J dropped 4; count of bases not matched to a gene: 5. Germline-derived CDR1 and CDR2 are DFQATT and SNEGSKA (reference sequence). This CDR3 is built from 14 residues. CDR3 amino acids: CSAKGQGLNQPQHF. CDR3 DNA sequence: TGCAGTGCTAAGGGACAGGGACTTAATCAGCCCCAGCATTTT.

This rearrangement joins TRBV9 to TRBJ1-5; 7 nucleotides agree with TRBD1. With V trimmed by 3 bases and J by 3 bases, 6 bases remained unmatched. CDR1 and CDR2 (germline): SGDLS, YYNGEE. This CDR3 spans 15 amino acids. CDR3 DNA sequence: TGTGCCAGCAGCGCGGACGACAGGGACAATCAGCCCCAGCATTTT. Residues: CASSADDRDNQPQHF.

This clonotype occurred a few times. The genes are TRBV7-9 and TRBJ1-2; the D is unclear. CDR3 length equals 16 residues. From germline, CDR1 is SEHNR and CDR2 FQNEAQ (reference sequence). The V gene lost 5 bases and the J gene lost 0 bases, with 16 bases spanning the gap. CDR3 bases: TGTGCCAGCAGCCTTGGAATGCGGGGAGCTAACTATGGCTACACCTTC. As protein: CASSLGMRGANYGYTF.

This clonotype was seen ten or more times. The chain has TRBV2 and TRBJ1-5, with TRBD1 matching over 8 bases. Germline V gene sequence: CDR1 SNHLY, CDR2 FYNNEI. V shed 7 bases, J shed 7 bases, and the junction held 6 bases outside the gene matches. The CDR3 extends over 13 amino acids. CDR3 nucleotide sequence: TGTGCCAGCAAGGGGACAGGAGGCCAGCCCCAGCATTTT. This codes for CASKGTGGQPQHF.

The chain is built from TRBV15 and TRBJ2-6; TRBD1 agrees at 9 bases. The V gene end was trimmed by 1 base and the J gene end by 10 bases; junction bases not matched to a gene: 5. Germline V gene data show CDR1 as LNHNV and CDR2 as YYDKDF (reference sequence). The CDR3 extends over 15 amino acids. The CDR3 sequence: CATSRGRTGENVLTF. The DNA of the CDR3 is TGTGCCACCAGCAGAGGAAGGACAGGGGAGAACGTCCTGACTTTC. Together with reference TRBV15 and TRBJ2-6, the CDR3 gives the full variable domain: DAMVIQNPRYQVTQFGKPVTLSCSQTLNHNVMYWYQQKSSQAPKLLFHYYDKDFNNEADTPDNFQSRRPNTSFCFLDIRSPGLGDTAMYLCATSRGRTGENVLTFGAGSRLTVL.

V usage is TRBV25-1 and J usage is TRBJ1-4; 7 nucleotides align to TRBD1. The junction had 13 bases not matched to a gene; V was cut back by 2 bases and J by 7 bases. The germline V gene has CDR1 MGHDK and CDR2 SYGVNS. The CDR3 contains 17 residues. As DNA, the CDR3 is TGTGCCAGCAGTGAAATAGGAGGTAGGGGGCAAGGTGAAAAACTGTTTTTT. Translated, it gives CASSEIGGRGQGEKLFF.

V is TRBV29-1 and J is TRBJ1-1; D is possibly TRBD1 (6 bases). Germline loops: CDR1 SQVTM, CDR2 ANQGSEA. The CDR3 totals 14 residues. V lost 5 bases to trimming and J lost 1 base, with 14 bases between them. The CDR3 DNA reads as TGCAGCGTTCCACAGGGAGACGGGAACACTGAAGCTTTCTTT. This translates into CSVPQGDGNTEAFF. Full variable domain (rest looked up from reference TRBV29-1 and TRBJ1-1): SAVISQKPSRDICQRGTSLTIQCQVDSQVTMMFWYRQQPGQSLTLIATANQGSEATYESGFVIDKFPISRPNLTFSTLTVSNMSPEDSSIYLCSVPQGDGNTEAFFGQGTRLTVV.

CDR3 sequence reads: CASSDVTGVNTGELFF. In DNA, the CDR3 is TGTGCCAGCAGCGACGTGACAGGGGTTAACACCGGGGAGCTGTTTTTT. The rearrangement joins TRBV7-2 to TRBJ2-2; TRBD1 matches at 8 bases. The CDR3 totals 16 residues. Germline trimming cut 5 bases from V and 2 bases from J; bases unmatched to any gene: 7. Germline V gene data show CDR1 as SGHTA and CDR2 as FQGNSA.

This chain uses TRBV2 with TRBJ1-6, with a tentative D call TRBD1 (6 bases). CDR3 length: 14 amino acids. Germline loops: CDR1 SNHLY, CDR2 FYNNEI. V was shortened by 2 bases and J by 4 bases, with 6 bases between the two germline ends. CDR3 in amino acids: CASSEQGYNSPLHF. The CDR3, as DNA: TGTGCCAGCAGTGAACAGGGGTATAATTCACCCCTCCACTTT. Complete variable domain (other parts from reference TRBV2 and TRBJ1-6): EPEVTQTPSHQVTQMGQEVILRCVPISNHLYFYWYRQILGQKVEFLVSFYNNEISEKSEIFDDQFSVERPDGSNFTLKIRSTKLEDSAMYFCASSEQGYNSPLHFGNGTRLTVT.

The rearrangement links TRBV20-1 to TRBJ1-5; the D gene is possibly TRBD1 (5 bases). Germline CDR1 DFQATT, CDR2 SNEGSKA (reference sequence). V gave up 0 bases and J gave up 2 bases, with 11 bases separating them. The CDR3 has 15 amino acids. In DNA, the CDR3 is TGCAGTGCTAGAGATCTTGGGGCGGGCAATCAGCCCCAGCATTTT. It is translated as CSARDLGAGNQPQHF.

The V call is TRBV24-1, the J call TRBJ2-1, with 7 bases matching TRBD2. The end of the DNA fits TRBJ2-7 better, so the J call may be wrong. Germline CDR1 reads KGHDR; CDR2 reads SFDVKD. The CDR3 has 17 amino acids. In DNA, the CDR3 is TGTGCCACCAGTGACAGGCGGGGCGGGAGCTCCTACAATGAGCAGTACTTC. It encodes CATSDRRGGSSYNEQYF.

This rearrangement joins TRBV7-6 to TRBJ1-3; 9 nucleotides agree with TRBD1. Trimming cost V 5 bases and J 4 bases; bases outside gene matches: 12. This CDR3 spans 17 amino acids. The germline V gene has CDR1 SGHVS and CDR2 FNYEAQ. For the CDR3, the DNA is TGTGCCAGCAGCCGGGACAGGGTAAACGGCTGGGGAAACACCATATATTTT. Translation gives CASSRDRVNGWGNTIYF.

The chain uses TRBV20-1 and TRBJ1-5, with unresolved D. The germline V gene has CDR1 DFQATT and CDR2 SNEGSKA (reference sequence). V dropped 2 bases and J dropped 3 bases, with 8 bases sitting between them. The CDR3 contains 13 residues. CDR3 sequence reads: CSARRQDNQPQHF. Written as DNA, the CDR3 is TGCAGTGCTAGAAGGCAGGACAATCAGCCCCAGCATTTT.

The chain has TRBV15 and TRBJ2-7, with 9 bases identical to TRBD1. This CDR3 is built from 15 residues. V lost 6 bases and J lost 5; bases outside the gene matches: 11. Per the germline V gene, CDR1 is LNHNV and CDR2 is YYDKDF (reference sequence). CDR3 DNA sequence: TGTGCCACCAGAAACACTACAGGGGGCCGGAACGAGCAGTACTTC. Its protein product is CATRNTTGGRNEQYF.

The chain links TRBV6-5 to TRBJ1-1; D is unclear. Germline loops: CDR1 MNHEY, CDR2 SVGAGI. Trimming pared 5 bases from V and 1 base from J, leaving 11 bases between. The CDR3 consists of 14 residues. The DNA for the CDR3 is TGTGCCAGCAGTCCCACCCGTGGGAACACTGAAGCTTTCTTT. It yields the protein CASSPTRGNTEAFF.

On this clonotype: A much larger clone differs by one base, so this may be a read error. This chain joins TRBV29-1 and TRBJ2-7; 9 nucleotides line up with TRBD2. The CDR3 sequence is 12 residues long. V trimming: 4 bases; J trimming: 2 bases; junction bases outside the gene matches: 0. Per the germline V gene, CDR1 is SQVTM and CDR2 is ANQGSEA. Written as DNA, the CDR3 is TGCAGCGTTGCTAGCGGGGCCTACGAGCAGTACTTC. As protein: CSVASGAYEQYF.

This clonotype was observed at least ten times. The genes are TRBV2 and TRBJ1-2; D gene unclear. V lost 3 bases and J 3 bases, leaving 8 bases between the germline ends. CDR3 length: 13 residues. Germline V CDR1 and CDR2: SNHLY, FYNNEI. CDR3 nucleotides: TGTGCCAGCAGTGACCACACTTACTATGGCTACACCTTC. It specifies CASSDHTYYGYTF.